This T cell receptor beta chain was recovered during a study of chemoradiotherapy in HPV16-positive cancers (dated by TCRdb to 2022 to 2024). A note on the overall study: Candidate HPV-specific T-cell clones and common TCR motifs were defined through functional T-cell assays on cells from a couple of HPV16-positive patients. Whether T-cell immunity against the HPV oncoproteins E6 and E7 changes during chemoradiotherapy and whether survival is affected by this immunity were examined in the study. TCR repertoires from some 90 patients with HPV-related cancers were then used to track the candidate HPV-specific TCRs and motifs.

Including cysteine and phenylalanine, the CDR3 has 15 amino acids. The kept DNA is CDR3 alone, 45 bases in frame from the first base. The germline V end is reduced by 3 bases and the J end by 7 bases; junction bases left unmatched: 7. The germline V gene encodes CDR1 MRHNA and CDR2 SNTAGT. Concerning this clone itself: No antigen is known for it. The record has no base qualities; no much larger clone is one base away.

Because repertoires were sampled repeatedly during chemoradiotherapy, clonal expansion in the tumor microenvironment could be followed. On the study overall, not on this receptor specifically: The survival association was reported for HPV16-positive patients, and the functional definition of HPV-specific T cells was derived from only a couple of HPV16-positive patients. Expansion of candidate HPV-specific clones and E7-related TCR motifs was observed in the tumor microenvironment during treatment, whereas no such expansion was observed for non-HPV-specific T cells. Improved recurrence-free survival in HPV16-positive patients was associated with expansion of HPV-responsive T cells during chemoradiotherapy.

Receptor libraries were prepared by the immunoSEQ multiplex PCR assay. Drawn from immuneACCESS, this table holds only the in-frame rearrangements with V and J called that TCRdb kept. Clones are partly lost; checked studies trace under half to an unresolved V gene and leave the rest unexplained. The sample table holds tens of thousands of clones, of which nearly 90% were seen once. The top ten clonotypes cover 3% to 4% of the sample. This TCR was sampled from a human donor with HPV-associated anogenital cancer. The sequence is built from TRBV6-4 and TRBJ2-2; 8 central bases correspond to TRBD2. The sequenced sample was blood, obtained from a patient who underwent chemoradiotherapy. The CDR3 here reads CASSEAAGDHGELFF. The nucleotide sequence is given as TGTGCCAGCAGTGAAGCAGCGGGAGATCACGGGGAGCTGTTTTTT.